Listed here is a single T cell receptor beta chain. The data stem from a study of T-cell reconstitution after alpha-beta-depleted transplantation in children. The CDR3 runs to 15 residues. CDR1 SGHDT and CDR2 YYEEEE come from the germline V gene. This sample's TCRbeta library carried unique molecular identifier barcodes. In TCRdb, the PCR reads were re-called with MiXCR into one record per CDR3 protein. The table records about 360,000 distinct CDR3 sequences, about 14% of them present only once. The sample here was PBMCs, taken from the stem cell graft. This receptor was identified in a human donor who donated a stem cell graft to a child with Fanconi anemia. The chain is built from TRBV5-6 and TRBJ1-3, with unresolved D. The CDR3 sequence: CGSSSGPHSGNTIYF. The CDR3 nucleotides are TGTGGGAGCAGCTCGGGCCCTCATTCTGGAAACACCATATATTTT.